This T cell receptor beta chain was captured by sequencing in a study of pediatric ulcerative colitis. One to two pinch biopsies were taken from the rectum during colonoscopy. This clone was recorded a few times. The antigen is unknown. Samples were sequenced at Survey level, maximum 500,000 reads. TCRdb's copy holds only in-frame clones and misses some; the assay was immunoSEQ multiplex PCR. The sample contains roughly 17,000 clones, 65% to 75% of which appear only once. Whole-study results and caveats: Rectal repertoires separated controls, mild-moderate and acute severe colitis. Some T cells in rectal biopsies may come from blood, especially with overt colitis. A couple of rectal clonotypes were found only in ulcerative colitis patients, all of them.

Germline V gene sequence: CDR1 SGHDT, CDR2 YYEEEE. Losses at the gene ends were 5 bases for V and 8 bases for J; bases not matched to a gene: 17. The CDR3 totals 16 residues. The V and J genes are TRBV5-6 and TRBJ1-2; TRBD1 matches at 8 bases. This TCR was recovered from a girl aged 5 to 17 with moderate ulcerative colitis. The sequenced sample was gut tissue. Here the CDR3 DNA reads TGTGCCAGCAGATTGAGGGATGGACCAGGGGGCGACGGCTACACCTTC. This sequence encodes CASRLRDGPGGDGYTF.